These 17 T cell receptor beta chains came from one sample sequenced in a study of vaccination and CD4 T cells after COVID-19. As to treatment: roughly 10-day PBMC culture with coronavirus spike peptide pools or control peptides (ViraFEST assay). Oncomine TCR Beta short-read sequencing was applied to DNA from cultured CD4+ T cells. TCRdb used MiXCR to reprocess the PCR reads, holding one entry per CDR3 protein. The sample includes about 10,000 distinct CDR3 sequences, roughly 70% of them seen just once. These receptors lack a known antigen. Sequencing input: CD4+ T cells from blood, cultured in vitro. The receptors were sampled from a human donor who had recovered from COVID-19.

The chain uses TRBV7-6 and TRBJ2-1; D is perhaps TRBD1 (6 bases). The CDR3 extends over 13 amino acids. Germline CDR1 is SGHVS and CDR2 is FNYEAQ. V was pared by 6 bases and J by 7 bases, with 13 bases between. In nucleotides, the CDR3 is TGTGCCAGCAGTCCCCCGGACAGTAATGAGCAGTTCTTC. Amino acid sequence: CASSPPDSNEQFF. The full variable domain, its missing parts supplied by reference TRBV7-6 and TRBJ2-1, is GAGVSQSPRYKVTKRGQDVALRCDPISGHVSLYWYRQALGQGPEFLTYFNYEAQQDKSGLPNDRFSAERPEGSISTLTIQRTEQRDSAMYRCASSPPDSNEQFFGPGTRLTVL.

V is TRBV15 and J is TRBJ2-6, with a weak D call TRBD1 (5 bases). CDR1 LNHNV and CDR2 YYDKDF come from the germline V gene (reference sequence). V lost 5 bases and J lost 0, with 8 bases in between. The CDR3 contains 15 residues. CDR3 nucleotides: TGTGCCACCAGCGACAGTCTCTCTGGGGCCAACGTCCTGACTTTC. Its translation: CATSDSLSGANVLTF. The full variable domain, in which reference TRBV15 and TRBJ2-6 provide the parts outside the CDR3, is DAMVIQNPRYQVTQFGKPVTLSCSQTLNHNVMYWYQQKSSQAPKLLFHYYDKDFNNEADTPDNFQSRRPNTSFCFLDIRSPGLGDTAMYLCATSDSLSGANVLTFGAGSRLTVL.

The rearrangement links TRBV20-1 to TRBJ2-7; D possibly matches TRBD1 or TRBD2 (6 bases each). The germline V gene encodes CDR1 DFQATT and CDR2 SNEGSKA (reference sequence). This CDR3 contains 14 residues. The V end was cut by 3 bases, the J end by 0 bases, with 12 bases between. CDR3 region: CSARAGDFSYEQYF. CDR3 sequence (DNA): TGCAGTGCTAGGGCAGGGGACTTCTCCTACGAGCAGTACTTC.

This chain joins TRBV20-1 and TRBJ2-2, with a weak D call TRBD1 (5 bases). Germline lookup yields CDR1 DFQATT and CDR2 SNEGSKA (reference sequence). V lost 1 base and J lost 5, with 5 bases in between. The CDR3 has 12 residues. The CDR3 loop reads CSARAGTGELFF. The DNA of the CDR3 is TGCAGTGCTAGAGCAGGGACCGGGGAGCTGTTTTTT.

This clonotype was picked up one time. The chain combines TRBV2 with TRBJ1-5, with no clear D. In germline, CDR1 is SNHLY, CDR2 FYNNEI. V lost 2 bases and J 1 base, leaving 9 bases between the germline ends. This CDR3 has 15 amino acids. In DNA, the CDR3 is TGTGCCAGCAGTGAACAGGCCCAGAGCAATCAGCCCCAGCATTTT. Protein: CASSEQAQSNQPQHF.

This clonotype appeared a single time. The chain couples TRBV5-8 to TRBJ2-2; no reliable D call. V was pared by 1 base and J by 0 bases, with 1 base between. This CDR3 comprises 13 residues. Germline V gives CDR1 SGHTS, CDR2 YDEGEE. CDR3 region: CASSLTNTGELFF. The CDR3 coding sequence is TGTGCCAGCAGCTTGACGAACACCGGGGAGCTGTTTTTT.

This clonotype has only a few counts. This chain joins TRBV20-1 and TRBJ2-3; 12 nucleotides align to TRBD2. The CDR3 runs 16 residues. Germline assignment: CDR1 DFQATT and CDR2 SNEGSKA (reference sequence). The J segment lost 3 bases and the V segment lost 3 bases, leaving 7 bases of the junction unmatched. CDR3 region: CSASPATSGGTDTQYF. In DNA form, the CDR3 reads TGCAGTGCTAGCCCTGCGACTAGCGGGGGTACAGATACGCAGTATTTT.

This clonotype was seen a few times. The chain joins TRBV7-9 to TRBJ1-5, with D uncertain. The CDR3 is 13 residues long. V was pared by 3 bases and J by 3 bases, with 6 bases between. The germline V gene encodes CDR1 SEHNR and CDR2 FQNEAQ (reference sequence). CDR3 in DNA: TGTGCCAGCAGCTTTGGCCTCAATCAGCCCCAGCATTTT. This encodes CASSFGLNQPQHF.

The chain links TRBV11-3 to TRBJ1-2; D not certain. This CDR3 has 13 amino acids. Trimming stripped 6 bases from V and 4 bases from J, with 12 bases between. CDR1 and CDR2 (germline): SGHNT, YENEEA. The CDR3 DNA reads TGTGCCAGCAGTCGAAACTCCGCCTATGGCTACACCTTC. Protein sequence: CASSRNSAYGYTF.

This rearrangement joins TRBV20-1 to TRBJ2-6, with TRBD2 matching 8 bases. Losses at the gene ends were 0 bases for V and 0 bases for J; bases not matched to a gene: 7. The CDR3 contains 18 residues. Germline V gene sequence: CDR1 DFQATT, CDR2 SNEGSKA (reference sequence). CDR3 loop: CSARDWLAGLSGANVLTF. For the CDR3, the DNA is TGCAGTGCTAGAGACTGGCTAGCGGGTCTCTCTGGGGCCAACGTCCTGACTTTC.

This CDR3 reads CATSRDLGYGYTF. In DNA form, the CDR3 reads TGTGCCACCAGCAGAGATCTCGGCTATGGCTACACCTTC. This chain links TRBV15 with TRBJ1-2; D gene uncertain. V lost 0 bases and J 4 bases, leaving 6 bases between the germline ends. CDR3 length equals 13 residues. Germline lookup yields CDR1 LNHNV and CDR2 YYDKDF (reference sequence).

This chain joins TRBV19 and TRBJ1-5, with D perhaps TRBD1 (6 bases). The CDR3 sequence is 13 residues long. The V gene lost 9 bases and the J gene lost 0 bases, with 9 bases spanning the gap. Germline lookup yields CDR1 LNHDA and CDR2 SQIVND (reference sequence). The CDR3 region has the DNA TGTGCCAGCCAGGGGCATAGCAATCAGCCCCAGCATTTT. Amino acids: CASQGHSNQPQHF. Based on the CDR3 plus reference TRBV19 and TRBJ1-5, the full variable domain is DGGITQSPKYLFRKEGQNVTLSCEQNLNHDAMYWYRQDPGQGLRLIYYSQIVNDFQKGDIAEGYSVSREKKESFPLTVTSAQKNPTAFYLCASQGHSNQPQHFGDGTRLSIL.

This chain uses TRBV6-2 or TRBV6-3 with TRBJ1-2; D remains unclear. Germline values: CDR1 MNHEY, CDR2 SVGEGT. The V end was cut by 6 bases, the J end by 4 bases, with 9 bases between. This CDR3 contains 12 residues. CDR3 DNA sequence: TGTGCCAGCAGATTGACGGGCTATGGCTACACCTTC. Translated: CASRLTGYGYTF.

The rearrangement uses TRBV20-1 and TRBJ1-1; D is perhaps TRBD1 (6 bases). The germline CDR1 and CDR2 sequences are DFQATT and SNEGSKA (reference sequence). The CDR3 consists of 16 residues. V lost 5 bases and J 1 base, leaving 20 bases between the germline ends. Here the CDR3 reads CSASPVRPGANTEAFF. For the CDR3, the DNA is TGCAGTGCTTCCCCCGTGAGGCCGGGGGCGAACACTGAAGCTTTCTTT.

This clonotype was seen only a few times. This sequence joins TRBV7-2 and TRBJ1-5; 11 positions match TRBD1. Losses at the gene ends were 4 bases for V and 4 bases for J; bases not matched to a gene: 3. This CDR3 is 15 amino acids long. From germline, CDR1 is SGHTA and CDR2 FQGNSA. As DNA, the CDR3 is TGTGCCAGCAGCTGGGACAGGGGGGTGAATCAGCCCCAGCATTTT. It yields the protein CASSWDRGVNQPQHF. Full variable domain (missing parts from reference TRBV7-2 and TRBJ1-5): GAGVSQSPSNKVTEKGKDVELRCDPISGHTALYWYRQSLGQGLEFLIYFQGNSAPDKSGLPSDRFSAERTGGSVSTLTIQRTQQEDSAVYLCASSWDRGVNQPQHFGDGTRLSIL.

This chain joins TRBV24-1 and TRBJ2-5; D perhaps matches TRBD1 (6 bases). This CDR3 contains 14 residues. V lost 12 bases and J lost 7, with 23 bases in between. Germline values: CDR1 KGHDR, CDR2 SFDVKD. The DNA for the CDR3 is TGTGCCCCAGGTCTTCCGGGACAAGCAAGGACCCAGTACTTC. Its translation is CAPGLPGQARTQYF.

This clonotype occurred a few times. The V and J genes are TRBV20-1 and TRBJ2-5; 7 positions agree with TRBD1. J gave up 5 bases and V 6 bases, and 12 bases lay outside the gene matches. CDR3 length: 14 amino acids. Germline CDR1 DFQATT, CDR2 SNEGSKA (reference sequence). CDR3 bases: TGCAGTGCGGAACCCCACAGGGGAGAGGAGACCCAGTACTTC. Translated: CSAEPHRGEETQYF.